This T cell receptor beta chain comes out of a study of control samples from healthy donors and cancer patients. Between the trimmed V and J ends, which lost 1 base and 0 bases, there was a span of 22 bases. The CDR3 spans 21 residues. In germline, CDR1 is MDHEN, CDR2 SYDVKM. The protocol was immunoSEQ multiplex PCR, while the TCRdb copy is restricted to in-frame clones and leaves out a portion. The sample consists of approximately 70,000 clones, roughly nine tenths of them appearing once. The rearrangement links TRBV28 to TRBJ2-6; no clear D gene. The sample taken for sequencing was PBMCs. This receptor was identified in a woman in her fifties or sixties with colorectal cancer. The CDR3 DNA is TGTGCCAGCAGTTTATTCATAGAGACCCGTTACTCTAGCTCTGGGGCCAACGTCCTGACTTTC. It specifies CASSLFIETRYSSSGANVLTF.